These 23 T cell receptor beta chains were all obtained from the same sample, sequenced in a study of blood T cell repertoires in COVID-19. Sequencing used immunoSEQ multiplex PCR; TCRdb keeps in-frame clones, though not all of them. The sample has roughly 150,000 clones, roughly 80% seen once. Material: peripheral blood. The receptors derive from a man between 65 and 80 years old with active or convalescent COVID-19.

This clone was seen a single time. The chain links TRBV24-1 to TRBJ2-1, with TRBD2 identical over 12 bases. With 2 bases clipped from V and 5 bases from J, the junction kept 12 bases outside the gene matches. Looked up from germline, CDR1 is KGHDR and CDR2 is SFDVKD. CDR3 length: 19 amino acids. The DNA of the CDR3 is TGTGCCACCAGTGATTGGAAGCTCGGGACTAGCGGGCCCGACAATGAGCAGTTCTTC. Residues: CATSDWKLGTSGPDNEQFF.

The rearrangement joins TRBV6-5 to TRBJ2-1, with TRBD1 matching over 8 bases. The junction had 4 bases not matched to a gene; V was cut back by 5 bases and J by 7 bases. The CDR3 is made up of 13 amino acids. Germline V lookup: CDR1 MNHEY, CDR2 SVGAGI. In DNA, the CDR3 is TGTGCCAGCAGTCGACAGGGGAAGAATGAGCAGTTCTTC. Translating gives CASSRQGKNEQFF.

The chain recombines TRBV28 with TRBJ1-1, with D possibly TRBD1 on 6 matching bases. The germline V gene encodes CDR1 MDHEN and CDR2 SYDVKM. Deletions cut 7 bases from V and 4 bases from J, with 22 bases between. This CDR3 spans 16 amino acids. In nucleotides, the CDR3 is TGTGCCAGCAAGGCCGCCGGCACAGGGACCCTCACTGAAGCTTTCTTT. It translates to CASKAAGTGTLTEAFF.

This chain joins TRBV5-4 and TRBJ2-2, with 10 bases identical to TRBD1. Trimming at V came to 4 bases and at J to 6 bases, leaving 6 bases not matched to a gene. The CDR3 contains 15 residues. CDR1 is SGHNT and CDR2 is YYREEE in the germline V gene (reference sequence). The CDR3 DNA is TGTGCCAGCAGCCCTTCCGGGACAGGGGCCGGGGAGCTGTTTTTT. Translated, it gives CASSPSGTGAGELFF. Filled out from reference TRBV5-4 and TRBJ2-2, the complete variable domain reads ETGVTQSPTHLIKTRGQQVTLRCSSQSGHNTVSWYQQALGQGPQFIFQYYREEENGRGNFPPRFSGLQFPNYSSELNVNALELDDSALYLCASSPSGTGAGELFFGEGSRLTVL.

The chain has TRBV28 and TRBJ2-1, with D perhaps matching TRBD1 (5 bases). V was shortened by 3 bases and J by 3 bases, with 9 bases between the two germline ends. Germline V gives CDR1 MDHEN, CDR2 SYDVKM. The CDR3 spans 14 residues. Written as DNA, the CDR3 is TGTGCCAGCAGTTTCGGCGACAGCTACAATGAGCAGTTCTTC. It is translated as CASSFGDSYNEQFF.

Comments on this clone: The junction does not match germline at one end; this may be a read error. This chain's CDR3 is CASSLGGTVEQYF. The CDR3 region has the DNA TGCGCCAGCAGCTTGGGGGGGACAGTCGAGCAGTATTTC. The chain uses TRBV5-1 and TRBJ2-7, with 7 positions matching TRBD1. Looked up from germline, CDR1 is SGHRS and CDR2 is YFSETQ. This CDR3 is 13 amino acids long.

The chain uses TRBV4-3 and TRBJ2-1, with TRBD2 matching over 9 bases. J lost 8 bases, V lost 0 bases, and 8 bases had no gene match. CDR3 length equals 16 residues. Germline loops: CDR1 LGHNA, CDR2 YSLEER. The CDR3 protein is CASSQDRGSGSDEQFF. For the CDR3, the DNA is TGCGCCAGCAGCCAAGATAGGGGTAGCGGGAGCGATGAGCAGTTCTTC.

The CDR3 coding sequence is TGTGCCAGCAGCTCACAGGGCCCGAGCTCCTACGAGCAGTACTTC. Its protein is CASSSQGPSSYEQYF. The chain recombines TRBV7-9 with TRBJ2-7; D is perhaps TRBD1 (6 bases). Germline V gene lookup returns CDR1 SEHNR and CDR2 FQNEAQ (reference sequence). Trimming took off 4 bases at V and 0 bases at J, with 13 bases between the two ends. The CDR3 consists of 15 residues.

With regard to this clone: Other DNA sequences of this sample code for an identical CDR3. The J gene is TRBJ1-1, the V gene TRBV5-1, with D perhaps TRBD1 (5 bases). There are 12 residues in the CDR3. The V gene lost 2 bases and the J gene lost 5 bases, with 7 bases spanning the gap. CDR1 and CDR2 (germline): SGHRS, YFSETQ. The CDR3 nucleotides are TGCGCCAGCAGCTTCGGGGGGACTGAAGCTTTCTTT. Translated, it gives CASSFGGTEAFF.

This clone was seen a handful of times. The V call is TRBV6-5, the J call TRBJ1-1; TRBD1 might be the D (6 bases). V was clipped by 0 bases and J by 4 bases, with 15 bases between them. Per germline, CDR1 MNHEY and CDR2 SVGAGI. The CDR3 contains 16 residues. CDR3 DNA sequence: TGTGCCAGCAGTTACTCGAGGACAGTGGGGGCCACTGAAGCTTTCTTT. Its protein product is CASSYSRTVGATEAFF.

This chain uses TRBV14 with TRBJ2-5; D is unresolved. V dropped 4 bases and J dropped 5 bases, with 11 bases sitting between them. Per the germline V gene, CDR1 is SGHDN and CDR2 is FVKESK. This CDR3 spans 13 amino acids. The CDR3 region is CASSRHARETQYF. The CDR3 DNA follows: TGTGCCAGCAGCCGACACGCTCGGGAGACCCAGTACTTC.

The chain joins TRBV5-1 to TRBJ2-7, with 10 bases identical to TRBD1. There are 15 residues in the CDR3. From germline, CDR1 is SGHRS and CDR2 YFSETQ. V gave up 4 bases and J gave up 5 bases; unmatched junction bases: 9. The CDR3 DNA follows: TGCGCCAGCAGCCCCCAAGGGACAGGGGTGAACGAGCAGTACTTC. As protein: CASSPQGTGVNEQYF.

The rearrangement links TRBV7-9 to TRBJ1-1; D remains ambiguous. Germline values: CDR1 SEHNR, CDR2 FQNEAQ (reference sequence). V lost 5 bases and J 5 bases, leaving 15 bases between the germline ends. This CDR3 region has 14 residues. The CDR3 DNA is TGTGCCAGCAGCGCCATGTGGAGGGTTACTGAAGCTTTCTTT. Protein product: CASSAMWRVTEAFF.

The chain carries TRBV30 and TRBJ1-1, with 7 bases that match TRBD1. V was pared by 3 bases and J by 3 bases, with 10 bases of the junction left unmatched. The CDR3 extends over 15 amino acids. CDR1 and CDR2 from the germline V gene are GTSNPN and SVGIG (reference sequence). Here the CDR3 reads CAWRPSLQGYTEAFF. CDR3 nucleotides: TGTGCCTGGAGGCCGAGCTTACAGGGGTACACTGAAGCTTTCTTT.

The chain is built from TRBV4-1 and TRBJ2-5; the match to TRBD2 covers 12 bases. The CDR3 is 18 residues long. Germline V gene sequence: CDR1 MGHRA, CDR2 YSYEKL. J lost 3 bases, V lost 4 bases, and 12 bases had no gene match. The CDR3 protein is CASSPATSGSLFKETQYF. As DNA, the CDR3 is TGCGCCAGCAGCCCGGCGACTAGCGGGAGCCTTTTTAAAGAGACCCAGTACTTC.

This sequence joins TRBV28 and TRBJ1-1; D uncertain. Trimming took off 5 bases at V and 3 bases at J, with 13 bases between the two ends. This CDR3 has 14 residues. Germline V gene lookup returns CDR1 MDHEN and CDR2 SYDVKM. The CDR3 DNA is TGTGCCAGCAGTCGGAGCGGGGTCGACACTGAAGCTTTCTTT. Amino acid sequence: CASSRSGVDTEAFF. Full variable domain (rest looked up from reference TRBV28 and TRBJ1-1): DVKVTQSSRYLVKRTGEKVFLECVQDMDHENMFWYRQDPGLGLRLIYFSYDVKMKEKGDIPEGYSVSREKKERFSLILESASTNQTSMYLCASSRSGVDTEAFFGQGTRLTVV.

This clone was counted once. This chain uses TRBV27 with TRBJ2-7, with D maybe TRBD2 (6 bases). Germline CDR1 and CDR2: MNHEY and SMNVEV (reference sequence). The V end was cut by 7 bases, the J end by 2 bases, with 21 bases between. There are 16 residues in the CDR3. Here the CDR3 reads CASTPNLGLATYEQYF. The CDR3 coding sequence is TGTGCCAGCACCCCGAACCTGGGACTTGCTACCTACGAGCAGTACTTC.

The gene calls are TRBV28 and TRBJ2-7; maybe TRBD2 (5 bases). The CDR3 spans 13 residues. Germline V gives CDR1 MDHEN, CDR2 SYDVKM. The germline V and J ends were trimmed by 6 bases and 2 bases, with 11 bases remaining between them. This CDR3 reads CASSRGPTYEQYF. The CDR3 region has the DNA TGTGCCAGCAGCCGAGGGCCTACCTACGAGCAGTACTTC.

This chain connects TRBV29-1 to TRBJ1-2; 8 bases are a match to TRBD1. This CDR3 has 12 residues. Germline assignment: CDR1 SQVTM and CDR2 ANQGSEA. V lost 2 bases, J lost 7 bases, and 3 bases stayed unmatched. CDR3 DNA sequence: TGCAGCGTTGAACAGGGGGCGAGTGGCTACACCTTC. Residues: CSVEQGASGYTF. The variable domain in full, completed from reference TRBV29-1 and TRBJ1-2, reads SAVISQKPSRDICQRGTSLTIQCQVDSQVTMMFWYRQQPGQSLTLIATANQGSEATYESGFVIDKFPISRPNLTFSTLTVSNMSPEDSSIYLCSVEQGASGYTFGSGTRLTVV.

This CDR3 reads CASSHPPGLAGGRAHNEQFF. The CDR3 coding sequence is TGCGCCAGCAGCCACCCGCCGGGACTAGCGGGAGGTCGAGCACACAATGAGCAGTTCTTC. This chain connects TRBV4-1 to TRBJ2-1; 15 bases agree with TRBD2. This CDR3 has 20 residues. Germline values: CDR1 MGHRA, CDR2 YSYEKL. With 3 bases clipped from V and 5 bases from J, the junction kept 14 bases outside the gene matches.

This clone was counted between two and nine times. The chain uses TRBV19 and TRBJ1-4; the D is unclear. The CDR3 has 15 residues. CDR1 is LNHDA, CDR2 SQIVND, per germline (reference sequence). V gave up 3 bases and J gave up 2 bases, with 10 bases separating them. CDR3 region: CASSIGRTTNEKLFF. CDR3 nucleotide sequence: TGTGCCAGTAGTATCGGACGGACTACTAATGAAAAACTGTTTTTT.

This clone was counted a few times. Other DNA sequences in the sample encode the same CDR3. J is TRBJ1-2 and V is TRBV7-9; D is perhaps TRBD1 (6 bases). Germline V CDR1 and CDR2: SEHNR, FQNEAQ (reference sequence). Trimming left V 1 base short and J 3 bases short, with 6 bases between. The CDR3 spans 13 residues. Written as DNA, the CDR3 is TGTGCCAGCAGCTTAGGACAGGACTATGGCTACACCTTC. Encoded protein: CASSLGQDYGYTF.

This clone was detected a few times. The chain has TRBV19 and TRBJ1-1, with D possibly matching TRBD1 (5 bases). V lost 4 bases to trimming and J lost 0 bases, with 15 bases between them. The germline gives CDR1 LNHDA, CDR2 SQIVND (reference sequence). This CDR3 is 16 amino acids long. The CDR3 coding sequence is TGTGCCAGTAGTAAAGCGCAGACAGCTTTGAACACTGAAGCTTTCTTT. Encoded protein: CASSKAQTALNTEAFF.